This passage covers 4 T cell receptor beta chains from one sample sequenced in a study of shared clonotypes between healthy human individuals. Produced via immunoSEQ multiplex PCR; TCRdb's table is partial and in-frame only. Of 2,500,000 or so clones listed, approximately 93% are singletons. Sequenced material: naive CD4+ T cells from PBMCs. Regarding subset: CD45RA+ positively selected. These receptors all come from a man aged 18 to 29 in good health. Some clones in this sample may be carry-over from other donors' samples.

Points on this clone: The junction departs from germline at one end; a sequencing error may be responsible. The rearrangement joins TRBV28 to TRBJ1-1; unclear D gene. The CDR3 extends over 11 amino acids. CDR1 MDHEN and CDR2 SYDVKM come from the germline V gene. CDR3 nucleotides: TGTGCCAGCAGTTTAAACAGTGAAGCTTTCTTT. It translates to CASSLNSEAFF. Together with reference TRBV28 and TRBJ1-1, the CDR3 gives the full variable domain: DVKVTQSSRYLVKRTGEKVFLECVQDMDHENMFWYRQDPGLGLRLIYFSYDVKMKEKGDIPEGYSVSREKKERFSLILESASTNQTSMYLCASSLNSEAFFGQGTRLTVV.

The chain has TRBV28 and TRBJ1-4; D might be TRBD1 (5 bases). CDR1 and CDR2 from the germline V gene are MDHEN and SYDVKM. The CDR3 runs 16 residues. V lost 4 bases to trimming and J lost 5 bases, with 17 bases between them. The CDR3 loop is CASSSPGTSTNEKLFF. The CDR3 bases are TGTGCCAGCAGTTCTCCCGGGACTAGTACAAATGAAAAACTGTTTTTT.

The chain couples TRBV6-1 to TRBJ1-2, with TRBD1 as a possible D gene (5 bases). CDR3 length: 15 amino acids. Germline values: CDR1 MNHNS, CDR2 SASEGT. The V end lost 6 bases, the J end lost 8 bases, and 22 bases lay between the germline ends. The CDR3 loop is CASRLRDENLGGYTF. DNA of the CDR3: TGTGCCAGCAGACTTCGGGACGAGAACTTAGGGGGCTACACCTTC.

The V call is TRBV11-1, the J call TRBJ2-3, with TRBD2 matching over 11 bases. Germline V gene data show CDR1 as SGHAT and CDR2 as FQDESV (reference sequence). CDR3 size: 15 residues. With 3 bases clipped from V and 8 bases from J, the junction kept 7 bases outside the gene matches. The CDR3 loop is CASSLVAGGPGTQYF. The CDR3 DNA reads TGTGCCAGCAGCTTGGTAGCGGGAGGGCCGGGTACGCAGTATTTT.